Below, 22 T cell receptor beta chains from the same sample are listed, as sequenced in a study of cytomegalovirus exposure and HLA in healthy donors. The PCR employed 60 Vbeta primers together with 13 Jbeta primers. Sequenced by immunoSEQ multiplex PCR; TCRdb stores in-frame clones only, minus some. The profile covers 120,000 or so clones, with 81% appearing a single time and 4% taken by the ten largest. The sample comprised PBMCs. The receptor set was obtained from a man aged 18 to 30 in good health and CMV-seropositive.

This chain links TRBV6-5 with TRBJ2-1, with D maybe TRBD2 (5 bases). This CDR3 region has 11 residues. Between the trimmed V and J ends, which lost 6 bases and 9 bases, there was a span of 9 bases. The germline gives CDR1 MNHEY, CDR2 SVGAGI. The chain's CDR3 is CASSPRGEQFF. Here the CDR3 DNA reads TGTGCCAGCAGCCCCCGGGGTGAGCAGTTCTTC.

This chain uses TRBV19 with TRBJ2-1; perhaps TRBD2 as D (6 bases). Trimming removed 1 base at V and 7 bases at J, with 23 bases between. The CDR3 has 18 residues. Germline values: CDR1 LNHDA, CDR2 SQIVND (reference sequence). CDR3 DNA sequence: TGTGCCAGTAGTATAGTCTCTTCCGGGGGTAGCGGTTATAATGAGCAGTTCTTC. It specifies CASSIVSSGGSGYNEQFF.

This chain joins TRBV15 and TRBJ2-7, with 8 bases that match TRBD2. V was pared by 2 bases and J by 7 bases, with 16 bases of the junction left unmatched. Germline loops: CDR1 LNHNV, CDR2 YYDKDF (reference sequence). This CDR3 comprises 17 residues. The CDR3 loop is CATSRPGGVAGSREQYF. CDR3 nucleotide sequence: TGTGCCACCAGCAGACCAGGTGGAGTAGCGGGGTCTCGTGAGCAGTACTTC. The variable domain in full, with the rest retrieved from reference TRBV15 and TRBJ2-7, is DAMVIQNPRYQVTQFGKPVTLSCSQTLNHNVMYWYQQKSSQAPKLLFHYYDKDFNNEADTPDNFQSRRPNTSFCFLDIRSPGLGDTAMYLCATSRPGGVAGSREQYFGPGTRLTVT.

In DNA form, the CDR3 reads TGTGCCTGGAGTCCCTCCCTGGGACAGGGGTTCTGGGAGCAGTACTTC. It codes for CAWSPSLGQGFWEQYF. This chain links TRBV30 with TRBJ2-7; 10 nucleotides align to TRBD1. V shed 2 bases, J shed 7 bases, and the junction held 14 bases outside the gene matches. The CDR3 is 16 residues long. Germline V gives CDR1 GTSNPN, CDR2 SVGIG (reference sequence).

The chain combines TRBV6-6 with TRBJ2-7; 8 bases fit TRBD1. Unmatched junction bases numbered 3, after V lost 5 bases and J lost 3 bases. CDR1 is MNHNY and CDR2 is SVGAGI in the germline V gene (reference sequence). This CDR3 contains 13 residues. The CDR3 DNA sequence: TGTGCCAGCAGTCCCGACAGGGGCTACGAGCAGTACTTC. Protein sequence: CASSPDRGYEQYF.

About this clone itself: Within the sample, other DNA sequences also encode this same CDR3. The CDR3 is CASSPREGSGANVLTF. CDR3 DNA: TGCGCCAGCAGCCCGCGAGAGGGCTCAGGGGCCAACGTCCTGACTTTC. The gene calls are TRBV4-3 and TRBJ2-6, with D possibly matching TRBD2 (5 bases). Trimming left V 4 bases short and J 4 bases short, with 14 bases between. The CDR3 is made up of 16 amino acids. CDR1 and CDR2 (germline): LGHNA, YSLEER.

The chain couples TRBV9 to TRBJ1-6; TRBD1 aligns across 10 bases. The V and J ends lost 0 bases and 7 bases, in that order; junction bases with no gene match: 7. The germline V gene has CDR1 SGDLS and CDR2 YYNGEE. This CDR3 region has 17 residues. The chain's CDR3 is CASSVASGTGANSPLHF. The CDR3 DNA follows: TGTGCCAGCAGCGTAGCTTCAGGGACAGGGGCCAATTCACCCCTCCACTTT.

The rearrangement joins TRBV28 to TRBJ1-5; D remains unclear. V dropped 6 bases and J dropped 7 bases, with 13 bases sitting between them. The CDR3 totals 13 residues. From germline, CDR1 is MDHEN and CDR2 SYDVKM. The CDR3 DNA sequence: TGTGCCAGCAGACCCCAAACATCCCAGCCCCAGCATTTT. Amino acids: CASRPQTSQPQHF.

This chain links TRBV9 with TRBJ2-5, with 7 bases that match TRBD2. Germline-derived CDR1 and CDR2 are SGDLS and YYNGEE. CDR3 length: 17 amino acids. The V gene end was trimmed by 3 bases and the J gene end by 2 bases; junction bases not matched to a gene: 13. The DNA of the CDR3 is TGTGCCAGCAGCGCCTTTGAGGCGGGAGCCAGACAAGAGACCCAGTACTTC. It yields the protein CASSAFEAGARQETQYF.

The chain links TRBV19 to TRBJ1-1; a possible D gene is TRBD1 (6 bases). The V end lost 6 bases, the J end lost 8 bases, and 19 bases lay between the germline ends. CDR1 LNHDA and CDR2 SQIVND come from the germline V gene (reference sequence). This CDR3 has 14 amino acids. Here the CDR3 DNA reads TGTGCCAGTAGCATGTCACCCTTGGGGGCAGAAGCTTTCTTT. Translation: CASSMSPLGAEAFF.

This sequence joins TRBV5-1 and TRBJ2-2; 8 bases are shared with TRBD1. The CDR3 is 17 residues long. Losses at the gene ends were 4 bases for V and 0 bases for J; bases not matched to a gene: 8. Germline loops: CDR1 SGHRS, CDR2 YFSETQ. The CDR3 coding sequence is TGCGCCAGCAGCCCAAGGACAGGGATCCCGAACACCGGGGAGCTGTTTTTT. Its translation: CASSPRTGIPNTGELFF.

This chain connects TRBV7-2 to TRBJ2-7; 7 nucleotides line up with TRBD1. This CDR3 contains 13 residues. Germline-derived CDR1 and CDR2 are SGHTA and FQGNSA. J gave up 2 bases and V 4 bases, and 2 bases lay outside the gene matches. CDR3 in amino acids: CASSWDRPYEQYF. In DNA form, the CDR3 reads TGTGCCAGCAGCTGGGACAGACCCTACGAGCAGTACTTC.

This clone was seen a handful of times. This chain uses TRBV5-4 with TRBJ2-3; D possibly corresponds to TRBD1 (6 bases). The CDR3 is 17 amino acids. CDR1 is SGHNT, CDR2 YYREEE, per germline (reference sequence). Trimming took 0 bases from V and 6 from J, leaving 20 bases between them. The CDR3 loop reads CASSLAPDIRTADTQYF. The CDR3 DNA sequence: TGTGCCAGCAGCTTGGCGCCAGATATTAGGACAGCCGATACGCAGTATTTT.

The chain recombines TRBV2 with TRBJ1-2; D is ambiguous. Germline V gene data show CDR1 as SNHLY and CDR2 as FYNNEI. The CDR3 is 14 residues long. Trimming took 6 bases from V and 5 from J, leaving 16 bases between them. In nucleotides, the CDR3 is TGTGCCAGCAGGATTTTGCGGGCGCAGTATGGCTACACCTTC. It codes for CASRILRAQYGYTF.

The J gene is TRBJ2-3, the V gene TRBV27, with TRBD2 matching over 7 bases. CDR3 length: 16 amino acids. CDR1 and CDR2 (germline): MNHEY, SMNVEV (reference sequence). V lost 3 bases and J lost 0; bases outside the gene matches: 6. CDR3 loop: CASSFRTRDSTDTQYF. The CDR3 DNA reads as TGTGCCAGCAGTTTCCGGACTAGAGATAGCACAGATACGCAGTATTTT.

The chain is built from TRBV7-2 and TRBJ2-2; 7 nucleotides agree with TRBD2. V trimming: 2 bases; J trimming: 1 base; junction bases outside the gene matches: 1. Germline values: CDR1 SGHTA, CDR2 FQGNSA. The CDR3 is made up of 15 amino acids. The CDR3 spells CASSLWGGNTGELFF. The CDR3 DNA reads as TGTGCCAGCAGCTTATGGGGGGGGAACACCGGGGAGCTGTTTTTT.

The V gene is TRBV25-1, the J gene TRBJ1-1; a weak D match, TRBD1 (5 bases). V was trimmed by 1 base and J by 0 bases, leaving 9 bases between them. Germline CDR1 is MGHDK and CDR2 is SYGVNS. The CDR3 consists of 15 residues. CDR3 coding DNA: TGTGCCAGCAGTGAATGGGGGGAAGTGAACACTGAAGCTTTCTTT. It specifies CASSEWGEVNTEAFF.

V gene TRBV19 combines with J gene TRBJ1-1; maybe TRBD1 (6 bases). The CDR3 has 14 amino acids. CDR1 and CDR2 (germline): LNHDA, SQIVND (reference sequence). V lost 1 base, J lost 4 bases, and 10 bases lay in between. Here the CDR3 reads CASSIAGGPTEAFF. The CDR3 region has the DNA TGTGCCAGTAGTATAGCGGGGGGGCCCACTGAAGCTTTCTTT.

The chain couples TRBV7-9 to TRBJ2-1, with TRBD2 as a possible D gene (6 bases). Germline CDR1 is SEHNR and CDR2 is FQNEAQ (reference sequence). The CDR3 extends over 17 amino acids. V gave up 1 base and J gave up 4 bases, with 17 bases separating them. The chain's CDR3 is CASSLGTNGARYNEQFF. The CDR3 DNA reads TGTGCCAGCAGCTTAGGGACTAACGGGGCAAGATACAATGAGCAGTTCTTC.

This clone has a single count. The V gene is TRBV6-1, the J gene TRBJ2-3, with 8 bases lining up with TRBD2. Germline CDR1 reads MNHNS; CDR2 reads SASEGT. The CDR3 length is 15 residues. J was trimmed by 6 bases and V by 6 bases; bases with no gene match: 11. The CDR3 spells CASSPGTRPLDTQYF. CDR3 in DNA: TGTGCCAGCAGCCCCGGGACTAGGCCCCTTGATACGCAGTATTTT.

The CDR3 here is CASSIRGGGPDTQYF. For the CDR3, the DNA is TGTGCCAGTAGTATTAGAGGGGGGGGGCCAGATACGCAGTATTTT. The rearrangement links TRBV19 to TRBJ2-3; D is perhaps TRBD2 (7 bases). With 3 bases removed from V and 4 bases from J, the gap between germline ends came to 14 bases. The germline V gene has CDR1 LNHDA and CDR2 SQIVND (reference sequence). The CDR3 length is 15 residues.

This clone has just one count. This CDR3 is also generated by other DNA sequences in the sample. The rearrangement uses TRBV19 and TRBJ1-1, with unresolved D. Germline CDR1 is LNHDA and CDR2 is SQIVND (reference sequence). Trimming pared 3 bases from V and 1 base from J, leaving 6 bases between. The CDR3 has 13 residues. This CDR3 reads CASSMARNTEAFF. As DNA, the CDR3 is TGTGCCAGTAGTATGGCAAGGAACACTGAAGCTTTCTTT. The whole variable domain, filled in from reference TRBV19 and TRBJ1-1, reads DGGITQSPKYLFRKEGQNVTLSCEQNLNHDAMYWYRQDPGQGLRLIYYSQIVNDFQKGDIAEGYSVSREKKESFPLTVTSAQKNPTAFYLCASSMARNTEAFFGQGTRLTVV.